This paragraph reports one T cell receptor beta chain. Its antigen is not identified. Time point reported: patch test 2, 6 weeks after DPC sensitization. This sample's treatment: therapeutic diphenylcyclopropenone sensitization with weekly scalp DPC. It was from unfractionated whole blood that total RNA was extracted. The data were obtained in a study of human T cells and chemical hapten exposure. The wider study: Weekly diphenylcyclopropenone doses were given to patients' scalps across the roughly 25-week study. Affected patients, primarily female, had alopecia areata, totalis or universalis.

Study-wide results and caveats: Expanded TCRs showed more large CDR3 clusters than pre-sensitization or healthy control sets.

This CDR3 has 14 residues. Trimming stripped 4 bases from V and 0 bases from J, with 9 bases between. Per germline, CDR1 LGHDT and CDR2 YNNKEL (reference sequence). Via MiXCR, TCRdb re-called the RACE reads, giving one row per CDR3 protein. The sample shows a few hundred thousand distinct CDR3 sequences, about 6% of them seen only once. The gene calls are TRBV3-1 and TRBJ1-1; no clear D. This TCR was recovered from a woman aged 18-35 years with alopecia areata. Some clones in this sample may be carry-over from other donors' samples. The specimen was whole blood, collected in connection with sensitization to the hapten diphenylcyclopropenone (DPC). CDR3 protein: CASSPPVLNTEAFF. The CDR3 DNA sequence: TGTGCCAGCAGCCCCCCGGTCTTGAACACTGAAGCTTTCTTT.